A single sample gave rise to the 20 T cell receptor beta chains below, sequenced in a study of blood T cell repertoires in COVID-19. The method was immunoSEQ multiplex PCR; TCRdb's version includes in-frame clones alone and lacks a portion of them. The table lists about 290,000 clones, over 80% of them singletons, with around 4% in the top ten. The material sequenced was peripheral blood. The receptor source for this set is a woman aged 45-65 years with active or convalescent COVID-19.

The chain joins TRBV6-5 to TRBJ1-1; tentative D call: TRBD1 (5 bases). This CDR3 contains 13 residues. Trimming took 4 bases from V and 1 from J, leaving 7 bases between them. CDR1 is MNHEY and CDR2 is SVGAGI in the germline V gene. DNA for the CDR3: TGTGCCAGCAGTTGGGACTGGAACACTGAAGCTTTCTTT. Its protein is CASSWDWNTEAFF.

CDR3 sequence (DNA): TGTGCTAGTGGTTCAGCTAGGGGGGGGGCGAATAATTCACCCCTCCACTTT. It encodes CASGSARGGANNSPLHF. This sequence joins TRBV12-5 and TRBJ1-6; the D gene is possibly TRBD1 (6 bases). Trimming took off 4 bases at V and 5 bases at J, with 18 bases between the two ends. This CDR3 comprises 17 residues. CDR1 is LGHNT, CDR2 FRNRAP, per germline.

This chain uses TRBV7-9 with TRBJ2-1; TRBD2 matches 7 bases. V lost 4 bases to trimming and J lost 4 bases; unmatched junction nucleotides: 7. The CDR3 has 15 amino acids. Germline V CDR1 and CDR2: SEHNR, FQNEAQ (reference sequence). Here the CDR3 reads CASSSGRGGYNEQFF. CDR3 sequence (DNA): TGTGCCAGCAGCTCCGGGCGGGGAGGGTACAATGAGCAGTTCTTC.

The V call is TRBV6-5, the J call TRBJ1-1; no clear D gene. In germline, CDR1 is MNHEY, CDR2 SVGAGI. V lost 6 bases, J lost 2 bases, and 16 bases lay in between. The CDR3 extends over 15 amino acids. The CDR3 reads CASRKPDMINTEAFF. The CDR3 coding sequence is TGTGCCAGCAGGAAGCCAGACATGATTAACACTGAAGCTTTCTTT.

The chain uses TRBV5-1 and TRBJ2-1, with D tentatively TRBD2 (5 bases). Germline V gives CDR1 SGHRS, CDR2 YFSETQ. The V end lost 0 bases, the J end lost 8 bases, and 6 bases lay between the germline ends. The CDR3 length is 12 residues. The CDR3 region is CASSLAGDEQFF. CDR3 coding DNA: TGCGCCAGCAGCTTGGCCGGGGATGAGCAGTTCTTC.

This sequence joins TRBV9 and TRBJ1-1; 7 positions agree with TRBD1. There are 16 residues in the CDR3. J was trimmed by 6 bases and V by 0 bases; bases with no gene match: 11. CDR1 is SGDLS, CDR2 YYNGEE, per germline. The CDR3 loop reads CASSVAANRGGAEAFF. The CDR3 DNA reads as TGTGCCAGCAGCGTAGCCGCCAACAGGGGAGGAGCTGAAGCTTTCTTT. Variable domain in full (rest from reference TRBV9 and TRBJ1-1): DSGVTQTPKHLITATGQRVTLRCSPRSGDLSVYWYQQSLDQGLQFLIQYYNGEERAKGNILERFSAQQFPDLHSELNLSSLELGDSALYFCASSVAANRGGAEAFFGQGTRLTVV.

This rearrangement joins TRBV19 to TRBJ2-1; the D gene is possibly TRBD2 (5 bases). V was clipped by 5 bases and J by 15 bases, with 17 bases between them. The CDR3 loop spans 12 amino acids. The germline V gene has CDR1 LNHDA and CDR2 SQIVND (reference sequence). The CDR3 protein is CASSGPEERRFF. Here the CDR3 DNA reads TGTGCCAGTAGTGGTCCGGAGGAGAGACGGTTCTTC.

This clone showed up just once. The V gene is TRBV7-8, the J gene TRBJ1-5; maybe TRBD1 (5 bases). CDR1 and CDR2 from the germline V gene are SGHVS and FQNEAQ. The V and J ends lost 0 bases and 2 bases respectively, with 11 bases between them. The CDR3 loop spans 16 amino acids. The CDR3 DNA sequence: TGTGCCAGCAGCTTAGCCAGGGCTTGGGGCAATCAGCCCCAGCATTTT. Residues: CASSLARAWGNQPQHF.

The chain employs TRBV27 and TRBJ1-2; a weak D match, TRBD1 (6 bases). The CDR3 has 15 amino acids. Trimming took off 7 bases at V and 8 bases at J, with 23 bases between the two ends. Germline values: CDR1 MNHEY, CDR2 SMNVEV (reference sequence). The CDR3 sequence: CASTNSGGASKGYTF. The CDR3 nucleotides are TGTGCCAGCACCAATTCTGGGGGGGCCTCTAAAGGCTACACCTTC.

V usage is TRBV4-1 and J usage is TRBJ2-6; no clear D gene. Trimming removed 2 bases at V and 4 bases at J, with 6 bases between. This CDR3 has 14 residues. Germline-derived CDR1 and CDR2 are MGHRA and YSYEKL. CDR3 in amino acids: CASSQISGANVLTF. In DNA, the CDR3 is TGCGCCAGCAGCCAAATCTCCGGGGCCAACGTCCTGACTTTC.

The gene calls are TRBV11-2 and TRBJ2-1; D gene uncertain. V was cut by 5 bases and J by 6 bases, with 11 bases left in between. CDR1 and CDR2 from the germline V gene are SGHAT and FQNNGV. This CDR3 contains 13 residues. The CDR3, as DNA: TGTGCCAGCAGCGCCTCTACCACCAATGAGCAGTTCTTC. The encoded protein is CASSASTTNEQFF.

This chain uses TRBV19 with TRBJ1-1; D not certain. With 1 base removed from V and 6 bases from J, the gap between germline ends came to 12 bases. Germline values: CDR1 LNHDA, CDR2 SQIVND (reference sequence). There are 14 residues in the CDR3. CDR3 loop: CASSIGGLSSEAFF. CDR3 DNA: TGTGCCAGTAGTATAGGAGGCCTGAGCTCTGAAGCTTTCTTT.

V is TRBV30 and J is TRBJ2-5; D perhaps matches TRBD1 (5 bases). V was trimmed by 2 bases and J by 0 bases, leaving 7 bases between them. CDR3 length equals 13 residues. The germline V gene has CDR1 GTSNPN and CDR2 SVGIG (reference sequence). The CDR3 reads CAWSTGYQETQYF. The CDR3 region has the DNA TGTGCCTGGAGTACAGGTTACCAAGAGACCCAGTACTTC.

The genes are TRBV27 and TRBJ2-1; D perhaps matches TRBD2 (5 bases). Germline CDR1 is MNHEY and CDR2 is SMNVEV (reference sequence). V was trimmed by 6 bases and J by 8 bases, leaving 11 bases between them. This CDR3 has 12 amino acids. The CDR3: CASSAREYEQFF. The CDR3 nucleotides are TGTGCCAGCAGCGCAAGGGAGTATGAGCAGTTCTTC.

The V and J genes are TRBV3-1 (or the pseudogene TRBV3-2) and TRBJ2-3; TRBD2 aligns across 9 bases. The CDR3 is made up of 17 amino acids. Germline loops: CDR1 LGHDT, CDR2 YNNKEL (reference sequence). V was clipped by 2 bases and J by 0 bases; unmatched bases: 6. The CDR3 bases are TGTGCCAGCAGCCAATTAGCGGGAGATCTCAGCACAGATACGCAGTATTTT. It codes for CASSQLAGDLSTDTQYF.

The chain couples TRBV5-4 to TRBJ2-3; 13 positions match TRBD2. Germline loops: CDR1 SGHNT, CDR2 YYREEE (reference sequence). This CDR3 is 18 amino acids long. Trimming removed 5 bases from V and 4 bases from J; junction bases left unmatched: 13. The CDR3 sequence is CASRRTSGRRSLPDTQYF. The DNA of the CDR3 is TGTGCCAGCAGACGGACTAGCGGGAGACGTTCTCTTCCAGATACGCAGTATTTT.

J is TRBJ2-7 and V is TRBV2; 8 bases agree with TRBD2. Trimming cost V 5 bases and J 2 bases; bases outside gene matches: 5. Per the germline V gene, CDR1 is SNHLY and CDR2 is FYNNEI. CDR3 length equals 14 residues. CDR3 DNA sequence: TGTGCCAGCAGTTTCCGTAGCGGGACCTACGAGCAGTACTTC. The encoded protein is CASSFRSGTYEQYF.

J is TRBJ1-3 and V is TRBV7-9; D is ambiguous. From germline, CDR1 is SEHNR and CDR2 FQNEAQ (reference sequence). Trimming shortened V by 5 bases and J by 0 bases, and 8 bases separated the two germline ends. The CDR3 is made up of 14 amino acids. CDR3 DNA sequence: TGTGCCAGCAGCCCCAGCGACTCTGGAAACACCATATATTTT. It encodes CASSPSDSGNTIYF.

This clone was recorded at least ten times. J is TRBJ2-1 and V is TRBV3-1 (or the pseudogene TRBV3-2); 14 bases agree with TRBD2. V lost 0 bases, J lost 10 bases, and 8 bases stayed unmatched. This CDR3 has 17 residues. Germline values: CDR1 LGHDT, CDR2 YNNKEL (reference sequence). The CDR3 coding sequence is TGTGCCAGCAGCCAAGATGGGGGACTAGCGGGAGCTAGAGAGCAGTTCTTC. It codes for CASSQDGGLAGAREQFF.

The V gene is TRBV6-5, the J gene TRBJ1-1, with 11 bases fitting TRBD1. This CDR3 is 14 amino acids long. V was clipped by 7 bases and J by 3 bases; unmatched bases: 4. Germline CDR1 and CDR2: MNHEY and SVGAGI. The CDR3 protein is CASTDRGLYTEAFF. DNA of the CDR3: TGTGCCAGCACGGACAGGGGGCTGTACACTGAAGCTTTCTTT.